This T cell receptor (beta chain) is drawn from a study of T cell responses to AZD1222 COVID-19 vaccine. CDR1 and CDR2 from the germline V gene are SGHVS and FQNEAQ. This CDR3 region has 13 residues. With V trimmed by 5 bases and J by 6 bases, 7 bases remained unmatched. In the case of this clone: Antigen specificity is unknown.

Libraries were prepared by immunoSEQ multiplex PCR; TCRdb keeps only in-frame clonotypes and omits some of them. Of approximately 150,000 clones listed, 92% are singletons. Analyses pooled second doses at about 4 or about 12 weeks. General observations from the study: In the spike-specific TCR repertoire, nearly half reportedly target unmutated variant regions. Donors skewed white British and female; clonal diversity was possibly underestimated.

V and J are TRBV7-8 and TRBJ2-7, with 7 bases identical to TRBD2. The TCR comes from an adult who received the AZD1222 COVID-19 vaccine. The specimen was peripheral blood, collected 28 days after the second AZD1222 dose. In DNA, the CDR3 is TGTGCCAGCAGCCCGAGGACTAGAGTCGAGCAGTACTTC. It encodes CASSPRTRVEQYF.